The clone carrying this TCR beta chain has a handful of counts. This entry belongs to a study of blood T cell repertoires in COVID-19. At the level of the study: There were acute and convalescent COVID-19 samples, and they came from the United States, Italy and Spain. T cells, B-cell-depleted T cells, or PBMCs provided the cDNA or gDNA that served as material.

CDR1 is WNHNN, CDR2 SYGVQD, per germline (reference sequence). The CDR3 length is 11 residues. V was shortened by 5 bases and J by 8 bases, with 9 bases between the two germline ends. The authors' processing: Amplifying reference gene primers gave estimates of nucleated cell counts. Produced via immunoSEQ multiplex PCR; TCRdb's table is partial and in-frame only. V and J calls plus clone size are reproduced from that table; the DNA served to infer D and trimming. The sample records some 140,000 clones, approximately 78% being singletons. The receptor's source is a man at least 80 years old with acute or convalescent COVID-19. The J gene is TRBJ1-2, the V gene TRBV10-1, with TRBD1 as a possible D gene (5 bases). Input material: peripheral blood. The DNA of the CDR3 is TGCGCCAGCAGTTCCCAGGGAGGCTACACCTTC. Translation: CASSSQGGYTF.